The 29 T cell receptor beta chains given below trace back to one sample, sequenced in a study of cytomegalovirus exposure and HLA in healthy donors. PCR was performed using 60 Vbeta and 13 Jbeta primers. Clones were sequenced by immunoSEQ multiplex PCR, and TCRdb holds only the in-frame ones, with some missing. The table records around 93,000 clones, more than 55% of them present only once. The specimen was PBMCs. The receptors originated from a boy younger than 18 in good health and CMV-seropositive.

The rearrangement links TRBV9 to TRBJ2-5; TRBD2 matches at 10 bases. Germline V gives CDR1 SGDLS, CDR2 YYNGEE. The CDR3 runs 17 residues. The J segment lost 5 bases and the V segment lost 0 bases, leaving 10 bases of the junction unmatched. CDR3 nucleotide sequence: TGTGCCAGCAGCGTAGAGGGGCCTAGCGGGAGAGCGGAGACCCAGTACTTC. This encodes CASSVEGPSGRAETQYF.

CDR3 nucleotide sequence: TGTGCCAGCAGCGTCGGACTCGGAACAGGGGCTAATGAAAAACTGTTTTTT. As protein: CASSVGLGTGANEKLFF. The genes are TRBV9 and TRBJ1-4; 7 nucleotides agree with TRBD1. CDR3 length equals 17 residues. V trimming: 2 bases; J trimming: 3 bases; junction bases outside the gene matches: 10. Germline values: CDR1 SGDLS, CDR2 YYNGEE.

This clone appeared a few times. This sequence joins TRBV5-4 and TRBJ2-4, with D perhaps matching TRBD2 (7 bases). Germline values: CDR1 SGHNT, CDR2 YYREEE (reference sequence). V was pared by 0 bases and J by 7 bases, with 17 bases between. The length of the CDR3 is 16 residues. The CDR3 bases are TGTGCCAGCAGCTTGGCCGCGGGGGCGCGGGGGAACATTCAGTACTTC. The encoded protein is CASSLAAGARGNIQYF.

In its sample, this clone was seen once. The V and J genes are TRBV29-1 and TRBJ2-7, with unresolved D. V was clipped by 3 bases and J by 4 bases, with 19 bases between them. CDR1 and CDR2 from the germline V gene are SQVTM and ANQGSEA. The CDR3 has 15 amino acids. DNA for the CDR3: TGCAGCGTTGAGGCGAGGTCGGCCGAAAAATACGAGCAGTACTTC. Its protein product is CSVEARSAEKYEQYF.

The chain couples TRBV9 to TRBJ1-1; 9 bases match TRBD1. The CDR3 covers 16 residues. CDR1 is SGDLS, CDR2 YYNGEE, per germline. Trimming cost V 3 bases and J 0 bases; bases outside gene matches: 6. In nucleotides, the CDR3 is TGTGCCAGCAGCGCCGGGACAGGGCACATGAACACTGAAGCTTTCTTT. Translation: CASSAGTGHMNTEAFF.

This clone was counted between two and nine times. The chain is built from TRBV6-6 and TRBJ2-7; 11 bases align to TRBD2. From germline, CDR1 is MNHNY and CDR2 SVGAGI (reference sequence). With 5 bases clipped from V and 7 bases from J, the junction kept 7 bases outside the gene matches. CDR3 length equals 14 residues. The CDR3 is CASSPASGRREQYF. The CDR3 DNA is TGTGCCAGCAGTCCAGCTAGCGGGAGGAGGGAGCAGTACTTC.

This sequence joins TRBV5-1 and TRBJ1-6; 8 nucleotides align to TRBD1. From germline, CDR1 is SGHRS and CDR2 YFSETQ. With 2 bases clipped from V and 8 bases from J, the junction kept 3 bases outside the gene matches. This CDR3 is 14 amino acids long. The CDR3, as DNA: TGCGCCAGCAGCTTTGACAGGGGTTATTCACCCCTCCACTTT. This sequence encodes CASSFDRGYSPLHF.

The CDR3 here is CSVSTSGSSYNEQFF. In DNA form, the CDR3 reads TGCAGCGTTTCGACTAGCGGGAGCTCCTACAATGAGCAGTTCTTC. The chain joins TRBV29-1 to TRBJ2-1; 12 bases fit TRBD2. The germline V gene has CDR1 SQVTM and CDR2 ANQGSEA. The CDR3 consists of 15 residues. Germline trimming cut 5 bases from V and 0 bases from J; bases unmatched to any gene: 2.

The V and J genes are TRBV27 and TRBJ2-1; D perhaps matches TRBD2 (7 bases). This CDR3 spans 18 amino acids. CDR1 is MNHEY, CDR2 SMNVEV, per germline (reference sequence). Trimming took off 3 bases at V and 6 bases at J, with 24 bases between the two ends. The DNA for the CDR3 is TGTGCCAGCAGTTTTCAAGCCATTATTGGGGGGGCGAGCAATGAGCAGTTCTTC. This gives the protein CASSFQAIIGGASNEQFF.

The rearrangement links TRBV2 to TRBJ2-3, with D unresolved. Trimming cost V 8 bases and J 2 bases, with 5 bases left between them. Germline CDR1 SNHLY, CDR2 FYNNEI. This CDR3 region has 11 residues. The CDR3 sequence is CASCYTDTQYF. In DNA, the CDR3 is TGTGCCAGCTGCTACACAGATACGCAGTATTTT.

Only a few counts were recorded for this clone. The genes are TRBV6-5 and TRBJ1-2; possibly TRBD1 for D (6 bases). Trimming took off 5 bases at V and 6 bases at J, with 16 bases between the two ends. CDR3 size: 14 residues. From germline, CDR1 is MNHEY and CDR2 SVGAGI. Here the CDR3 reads CASSPGVDQNGYTF. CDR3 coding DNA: TGTGCCAGCAGTCCAGGGGTGGATCAAAATGGCTACACCTTC.

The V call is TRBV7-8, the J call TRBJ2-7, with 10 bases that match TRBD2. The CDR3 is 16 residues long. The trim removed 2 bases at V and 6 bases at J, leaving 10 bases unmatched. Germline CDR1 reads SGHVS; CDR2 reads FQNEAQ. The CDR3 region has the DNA TGTGCCAGCAGCTTAAGCGGGGGGGCAGGGATGGGCGAGCAGTACTTC. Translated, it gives CASSLSGGAGMGEQYF.

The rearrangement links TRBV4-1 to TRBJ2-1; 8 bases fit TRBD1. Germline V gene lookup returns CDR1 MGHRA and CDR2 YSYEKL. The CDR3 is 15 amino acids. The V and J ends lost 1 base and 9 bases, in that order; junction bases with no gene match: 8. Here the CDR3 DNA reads TGCGCCAGCAGCCAAGCGCCGAGACAGGGGCGTGAGCAGTTCTTC. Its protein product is CASSQAPRQGREQFF.

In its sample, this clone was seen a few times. The CDR3 loop reads CASSPTGGKEQYF. The CDR3 nucleotides read TGTGCCAGCTCCCCGACAGGGGGCAAAGAGCAGTACTTC. J is TRBJ2-7 and V is TRBV18, with 10 bases aligning to TRBD1. This CDR3 region has 13 residues. Losses at the gene ends were 6 bases for V and 7 bases for J; bases not matched to a gene: 6. Germline V gene lookup returns CDR1 KGHSH and CDR2 LQKENI. Together with reference TRBV18 and TRBJ2-7, the CDR3 gives the full variable domain: NAGVMQNPRHLVRRRGQEARLRCSPMKGHSHVYWYRQLPEEGLKFMVYLQKENIIDESGMPKERFSAEFPKEGPSILRIQQVVRGDSAAYFCASSPTGGKEQYFGPGTRLTVT.

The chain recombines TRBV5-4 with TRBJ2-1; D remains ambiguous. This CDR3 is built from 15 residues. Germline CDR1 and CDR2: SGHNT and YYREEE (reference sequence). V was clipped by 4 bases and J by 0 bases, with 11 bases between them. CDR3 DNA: TGTGCCAGCAGCGATACTATCGGCTCCTACAATGAGCAGTTCTTC. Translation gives CASSDTIGSYNEQFF.

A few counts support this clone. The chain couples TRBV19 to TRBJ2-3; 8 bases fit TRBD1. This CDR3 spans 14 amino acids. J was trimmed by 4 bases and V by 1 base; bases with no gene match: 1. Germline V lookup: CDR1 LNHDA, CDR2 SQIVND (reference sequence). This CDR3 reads CASSIGQGSDTQYF. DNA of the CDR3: TGTGCCAGTAGTATAGGACAGGGGTCAGATACGCAGTATTTT.

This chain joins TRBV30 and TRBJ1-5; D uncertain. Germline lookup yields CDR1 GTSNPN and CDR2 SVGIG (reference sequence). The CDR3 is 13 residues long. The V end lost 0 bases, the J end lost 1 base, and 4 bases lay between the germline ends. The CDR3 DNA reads TGTGCCTGGAGTGTGCAGAGCAATCAGCCCCAGCATTTT. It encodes CAWSVQSNQPQHF. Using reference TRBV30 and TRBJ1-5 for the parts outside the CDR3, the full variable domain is SQTIHQWPATLVQPVGSPLSLECTVEGTSNPNLYWYRQAAGRGLQLLFYSVGIGQISSEVPQNLSASRPQDRQFILSSKKLLLSDSGFYLCAWSVQSNQPQHFGDGTRLSIL.

The CDR3 DNA reads as TGTGCCAGCAGTGGGGCGGGGCCATACAATGAGCAGTTCTTC. It yields the protein CASSGAGPYNEQFF. The rearrangement joins TRBV2 to TRBJ2-1, with D perhaps TRBD2 (6 bases). The CDR3 length is 14 residues. Trimming stripped 4 bases from V and 4 bases from J, with 11 bases between. Per the germline V gene, CDR1 is SNHLY and CDR2 is FYNNEI.

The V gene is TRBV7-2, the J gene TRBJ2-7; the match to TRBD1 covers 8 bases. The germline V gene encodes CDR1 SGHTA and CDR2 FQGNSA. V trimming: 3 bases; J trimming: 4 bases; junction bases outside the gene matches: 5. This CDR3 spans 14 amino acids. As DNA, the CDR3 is TGTGCCAGCAGCTTTCACAGGGGGGAATACGAGCAGTACTTC. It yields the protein CASSFHRGEYEQYF.

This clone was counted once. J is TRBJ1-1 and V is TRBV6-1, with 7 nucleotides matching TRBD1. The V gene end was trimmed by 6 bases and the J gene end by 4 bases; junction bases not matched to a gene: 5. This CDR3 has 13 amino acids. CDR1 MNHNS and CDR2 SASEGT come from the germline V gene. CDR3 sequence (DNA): TGTGCCAGCAGGCTCAGGGGGGTCACTGAAGCTTTCTTT. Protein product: CASRLRGVTEAFF.

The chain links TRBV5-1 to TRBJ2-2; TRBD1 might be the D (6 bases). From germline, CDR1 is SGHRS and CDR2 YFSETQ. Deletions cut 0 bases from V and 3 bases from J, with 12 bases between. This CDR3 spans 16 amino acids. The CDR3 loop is CASSLARGGDTGELFF. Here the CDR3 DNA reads TGCGCCAGCAGCTTGGCCCGAGGGGGTGACACCGGGGAGCTGTTTTTT.

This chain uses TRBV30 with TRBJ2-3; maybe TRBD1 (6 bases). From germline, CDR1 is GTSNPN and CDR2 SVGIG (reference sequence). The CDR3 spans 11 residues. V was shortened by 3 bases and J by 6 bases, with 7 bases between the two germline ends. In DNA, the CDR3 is TGTGCCTGGAGCGACAGGGATACGCAGTATTTT. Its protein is CAWSDRDTQYF.

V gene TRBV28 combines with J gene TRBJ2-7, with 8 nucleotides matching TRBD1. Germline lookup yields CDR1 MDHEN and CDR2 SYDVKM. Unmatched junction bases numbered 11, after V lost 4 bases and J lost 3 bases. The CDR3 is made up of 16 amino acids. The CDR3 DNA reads TGTGCCAGCAGTTACCACAGGGGGGAATTTGTCTACGAGCAGTACTTC. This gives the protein CASSYHRGEFVYEQYF.

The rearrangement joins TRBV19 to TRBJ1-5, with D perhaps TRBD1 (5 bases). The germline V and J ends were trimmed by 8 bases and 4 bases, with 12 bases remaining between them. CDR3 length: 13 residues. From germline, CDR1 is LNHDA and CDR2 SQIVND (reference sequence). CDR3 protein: CASEFGGNQPQHF. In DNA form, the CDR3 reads TGTGCCAGTGAATTCGGGGGGAATCAGCCCCAGCATTTT.

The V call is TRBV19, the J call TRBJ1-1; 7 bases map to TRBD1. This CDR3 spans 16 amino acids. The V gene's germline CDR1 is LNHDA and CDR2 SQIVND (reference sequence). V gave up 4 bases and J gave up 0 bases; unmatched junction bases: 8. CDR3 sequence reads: CASSTRDRILNTEAFF. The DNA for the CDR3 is TGTGCCAGTAGTACCCGGGACAGAATTCTGAACACTGAAGCTTTCTTT.

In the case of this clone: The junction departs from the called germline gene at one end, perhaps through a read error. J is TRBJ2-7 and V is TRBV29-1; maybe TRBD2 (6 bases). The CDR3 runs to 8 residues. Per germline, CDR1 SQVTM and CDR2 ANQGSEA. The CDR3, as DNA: TGCAGCGTTTCCGGGGGTCACTTC. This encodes CSVSGGHF.

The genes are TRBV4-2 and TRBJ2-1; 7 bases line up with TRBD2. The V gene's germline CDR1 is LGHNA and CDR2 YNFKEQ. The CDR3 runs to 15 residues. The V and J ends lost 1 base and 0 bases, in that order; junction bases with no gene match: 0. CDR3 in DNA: TGTGCCAGCAGCCAAGGGACTAGCTCCTACAATGAGCAGTTCTTC. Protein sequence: CASSQGTSSYNEQFF.

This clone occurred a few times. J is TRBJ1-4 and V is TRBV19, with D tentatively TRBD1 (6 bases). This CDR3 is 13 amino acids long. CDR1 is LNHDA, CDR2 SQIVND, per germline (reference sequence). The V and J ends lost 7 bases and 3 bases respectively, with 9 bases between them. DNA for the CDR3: TGTGCCAGTAAGGACAGACCTAATGAAAAACTGTTTTTT. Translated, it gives CASKDRPNEKLFF. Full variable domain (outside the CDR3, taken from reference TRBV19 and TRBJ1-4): DGGITQSPKYLFRKEGQNVTLSCEQNLNHDAMYWYRQDPGQGLRLIYYSQIVNDFQKGDIAEGYSVSREKKESFPLTVTSAQKNPTAFYLCASKDRPNEKLFFGSGTQLSVL.

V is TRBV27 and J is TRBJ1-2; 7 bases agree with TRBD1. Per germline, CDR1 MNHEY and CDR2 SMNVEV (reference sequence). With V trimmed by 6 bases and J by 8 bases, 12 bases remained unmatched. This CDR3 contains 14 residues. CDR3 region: CASSISPGTDGYTF. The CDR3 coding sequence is TGTGCCAGCAGCATCTCCCCTGGGACAGACGGCTACACCTTC.